This is a list of T cell receptor beta chains from one sample in a study of blood T cell repertoires in COVID-19. Clones were read by immunoSEQ multiplex PCR, and TCRdb kept only the in-frame ones, dropping some. Altogether over 100,000 clones are present, about 88% being singletons, with the ten largest covering 3%. Sequencing was done on a sample of peripheral blood. The receptors shown here come from a man aged 45-65 years with active or convalescent COVID-19. Both conserved end residues are part of each CDR3. The D gene is left open where the match is weak. Rows give clone size only sometimes, using once, few, many, or a class for an expanded clone.

>.|TRBV6-4|.|TRBJ2-1
CASSDSGHTPPNEQFF
TGTGCCAGCAGTGACTCTGGACACACTCCCCCCAATGAGCAGTTCTTC
>.|TRBV5-6|.|TRBJ1-4
CASSRGNEKLFF
TGTGCCAGCAGTCGGGGAAATGAAAAACTGTTTTTT
>TRBD1|TRBV27|.|TRBJ1-5
CASSPWDRGGQPQHF
TGTGCCAGCAGTCCCTGGGACAGGGGCGGGCAGCCCCAGCATTTT
>TRBD1|TRBV6-2/TRBV6-3|.|TRBJ2-3
CASSQAPDRGDTQYF
TGTGCCAGCAGTCAAGCCCCGGACAGGGGAGATACGCAGTATTTT
>TRBD1|TRBV11-2|.|TRBJ1-2
CASSLQGAHGYTF
TGTGCCAGCAGCTTACAGGGGGCCCATGGCTACACCTTC
>TRBD1|TRBV7-2|.|TRBJ1-5
CASSSGTGLGQPQHF
TGTGCCAGCAGCTCCGGGACAGGGCTTGGCCAGCCCCAGCATTTT
>.|TRBV11-2|few|TRBJ1-3
CASSSLGNGNTIYF
TGTGCCAGCAGCTCCCTTGGCAATGGAAACACCATATATTTT
>.|TRBV7-9|.|TRBJ2-5
CASSLVMGQGETQYF
TGTGCCAGCAGCTTAGTGATGGGTCAGGGGGAGACCCAGTACTTC
>TRBD1|TRBV7-6|.|TRBJ2-2
CASRTTGTVTGELFF
TGTGCCAGCAGGACCACCGGGACAGTAACCGGGGAGCTGTTTTTT
>TRBD2|TRBV4-1|.|TRBJ2-3
CASSHRTSGGTDTQYF
TGCGCCAGCAGCCATAGGACTAGCGGGGGCACAGATACGCAGTATTTT
>TRBD1|TRBV5-1|.|TRBJ2-2
CASSIRQGGTGELFF
TGCGCCAGCAGCATCCGACAGGGTGGCACCGGGGAGCTGTTTTTT
>TRBD1|TRBV19|.|TRBJ2-3
CASSLGRDRGTDTQYF
TGTGCCAGTAGCTTAGGCCGGGACAGGGGCACAGATACGCAGTATTTT
>.|TRBV5-4|.|TRBJ1-4
CASSSGNEKLFF
TGTGCCAGCAGCTCGGGGAATGAAAAACTGTTTTTT
>.|TRBV10-1|.|TRBJ1-5
CASSESLDQPQHF
TGCGCCAGCAGTGAGTCGTTAGATCAGCCCCAGCATTTT
>.|TRBV24-1|.|TRBJ2-3
CATSDRLGDTQYF
TGTGCCACCAGCGACAGGTTGGGAGATACGCAGTATTTT
>TRBD1|TRBV24-1|once|TRBJ2-5
CATSEPTGARETQYF
TGTGCCACCAGTGAACCCACAGGGGCCCGGGAGACCCAGTACTTC
>.|TRBV5-1|.|TRBJ2-6
CASKGGALALSGANVLTF
TGCGCCAGCAAGGGGGGGGCCCTAGCGCTCTCTGGGGCCAACGTCCTGACTTTC
>.|TRBV18|.|TRBJ1-3
CASSLIDLGGNTIYF
TGTGCCAGCTCGCTTATAGACCTCGGGGGAAACACCATATATTTT
>.|TRBV21-1|.|TRBJ1-1
CASSRHRELGKMNTEAFF
TGTGCCAGCAGCAGACACCGGGAGTTGGGGAAGATGAACACTGAAGCTTTCTTT
>TRBD1|TRBV6-1|.|TRBJ1-4
CASSELSTGPEKLFF
TGTGCCAGCAGTGAATTATCGACAGGGCCTGAAAAACTGTTTTTT
>TRBD1|TRBV9|few|TRBJ1-2
CASSVGGQGTNYGYTF
TGTGCCAGCAGCGTAGGAGGACAGGGGACTAACTATGGCTACACCTTC
>TRBD1|TRBV6-5|.|TRBJ1-1
CASRLTTGGGTEAFF
TGTGCCAGCAGACTAACGACAGGGGGCGGAACTGAAGCTTTCTTT
>TRBD1|TRBV5-6|.|TRBJ1-3
CASANRGRSGNTIYF
TGTGCCAGCGCAAACAGGGGGCGGAGTGGAAACACCATATATTTT
>.|TRBV19|once|TRBJ2-2
CASIREDRGTNTGELFF
TGTGCCAGTATAAGGGAGGACCGGGGGACGAACACCGGGGAGCTGTTTTTT
>TRBD1|TRBV5-6|.|TRBJ1-1
CASNRQGRRAFF
TGTGCCAGCAACCGACAGGGGAGGAGAGCTTTCTTT
>.|TRBV7-2|.|TRBJ1-1
CASSLRQANTEAFF
TGTGCCAGCAGCTTACGACAGGCTAACACTGAAGCTTTCTTT
>.|TRBV30|once|TRBJ1-2
CAWSVQGGGYTF
TGTGCCTGGAGTGTACAGGGTGGGGGCTACACCTTC
>.|TRBV11-2|.|TRBJ1-2
CASSFWGLNYGYTF
TGTGCCAGCAGCTTCTGGGGGCTTAACTATGGCTACACCTTC
>.|TRBV4-2|.|TRBJ1-1
CASSQGRQENANTEAFF
TGTGCCAGCAGCCAAGGTCGACAGGAGAACGCGAACACTGAAGCTTTCTTT
>TRBD1|TRBV18|.|TRBJ2-4
CASSPRTGENIQYF
TGTGCCAGCTCACCACGGACAGGGGAAAACATTCAGTACTTC
>TRBD1|TRBV24-1|.|TRBJ1-5
CATSGTGEYQPQHF
TGTGCCACCAGCGGGACAGGGGAGTATCAGCCCCAGCATTTT
>.|TRBV29-1|once|TRBJ2-3
CSVDLEVARADTQYF
TGCAGCGTGGACCTCGAGGTAGCGAGGGCAGATACGCAGTATTTT